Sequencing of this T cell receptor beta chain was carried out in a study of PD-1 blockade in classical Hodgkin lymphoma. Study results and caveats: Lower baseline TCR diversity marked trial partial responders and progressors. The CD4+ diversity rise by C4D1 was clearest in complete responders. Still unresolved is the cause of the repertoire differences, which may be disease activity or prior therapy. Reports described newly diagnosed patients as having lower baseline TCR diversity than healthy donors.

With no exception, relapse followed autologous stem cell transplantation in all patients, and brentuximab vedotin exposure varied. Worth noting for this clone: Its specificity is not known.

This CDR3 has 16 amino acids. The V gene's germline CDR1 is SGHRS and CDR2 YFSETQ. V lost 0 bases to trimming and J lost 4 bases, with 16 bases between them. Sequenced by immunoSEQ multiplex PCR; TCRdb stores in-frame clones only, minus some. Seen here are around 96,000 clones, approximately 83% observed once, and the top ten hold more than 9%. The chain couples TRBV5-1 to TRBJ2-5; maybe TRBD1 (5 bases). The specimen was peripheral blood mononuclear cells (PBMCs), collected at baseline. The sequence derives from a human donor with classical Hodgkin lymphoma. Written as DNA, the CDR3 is TGCGCCAGCAGCTTGGGGGGCCTAGGGGTCGTAGAGACCCAGTACTTC. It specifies CASSLGGLGVVETQYF.